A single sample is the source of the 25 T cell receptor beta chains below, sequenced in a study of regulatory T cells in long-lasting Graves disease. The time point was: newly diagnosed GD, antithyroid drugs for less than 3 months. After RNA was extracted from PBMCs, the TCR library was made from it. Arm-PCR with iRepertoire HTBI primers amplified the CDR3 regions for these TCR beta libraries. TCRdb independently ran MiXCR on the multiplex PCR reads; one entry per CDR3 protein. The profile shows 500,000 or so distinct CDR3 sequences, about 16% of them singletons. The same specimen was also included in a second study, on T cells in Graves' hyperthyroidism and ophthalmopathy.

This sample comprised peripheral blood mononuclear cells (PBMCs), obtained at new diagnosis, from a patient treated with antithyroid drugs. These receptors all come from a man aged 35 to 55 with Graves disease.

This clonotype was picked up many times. CDR3 protein: CATSRDFGGSGETQYF. CDR3 nucleotide sequence: TGTGCCACCAGCAGAGATTTCGGGGGGAGCGGGGAGACCCAGTACTTC. The chain carries TRBV15 and TRBJ2-5; 7 bases line up with TRBD2. V lost 0 bases and J lost 5; bases outside the gene matches: 9. CDR3 length: 16 amino acids. From germline, CDR1 is LNHNV and CDR2 YYDKDF (reference sequence).

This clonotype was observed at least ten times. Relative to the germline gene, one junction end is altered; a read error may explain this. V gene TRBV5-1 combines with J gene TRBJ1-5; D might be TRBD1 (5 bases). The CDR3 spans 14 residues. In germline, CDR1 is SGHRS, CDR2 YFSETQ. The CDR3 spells CASSPDTPNQPQHF. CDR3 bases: TGTGCCAGCAGCCCGGACACCCCCAATCAGCCCCAGCATTTT.

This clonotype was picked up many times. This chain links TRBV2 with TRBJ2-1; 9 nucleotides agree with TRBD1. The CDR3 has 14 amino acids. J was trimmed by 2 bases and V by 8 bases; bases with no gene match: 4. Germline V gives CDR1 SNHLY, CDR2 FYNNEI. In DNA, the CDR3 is TGTGCCAGCGGCGGGACAGGGCCCTACAATGAGCAGTTCTTC. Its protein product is CASGGTGPYNEQFF.

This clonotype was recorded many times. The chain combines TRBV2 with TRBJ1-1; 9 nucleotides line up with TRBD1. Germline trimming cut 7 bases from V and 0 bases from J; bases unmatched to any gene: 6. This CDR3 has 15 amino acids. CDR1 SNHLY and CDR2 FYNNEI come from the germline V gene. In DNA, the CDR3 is TGTGCCAGCAAAAAACAGGGGGCCCTGAACACTGAAGCTTTCTTT. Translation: CASKKQGALNTEAFF.

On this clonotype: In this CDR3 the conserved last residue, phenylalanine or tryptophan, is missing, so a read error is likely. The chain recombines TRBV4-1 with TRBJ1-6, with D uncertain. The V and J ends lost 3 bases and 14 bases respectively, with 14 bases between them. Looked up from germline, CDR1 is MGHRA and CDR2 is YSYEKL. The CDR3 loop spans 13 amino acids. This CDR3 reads CASSHGLSRALHS. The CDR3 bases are TGCGCCAGCAGCCATGGACTCTCTAGGGCCCTCCACTCT.

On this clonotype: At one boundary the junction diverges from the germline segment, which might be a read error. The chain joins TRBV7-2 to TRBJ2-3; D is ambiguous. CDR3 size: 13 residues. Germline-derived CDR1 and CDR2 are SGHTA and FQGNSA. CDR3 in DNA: TGTGCCAGCAGCTTAGCACCCACAGATGCGCAGTATTTT. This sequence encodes CASSLAPTDAQYF.

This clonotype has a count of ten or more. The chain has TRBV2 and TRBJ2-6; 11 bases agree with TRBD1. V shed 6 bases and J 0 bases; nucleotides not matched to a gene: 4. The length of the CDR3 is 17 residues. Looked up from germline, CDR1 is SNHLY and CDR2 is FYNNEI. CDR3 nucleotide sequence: TGTGCCAGCAGAGGGGACAGGGGGGCCTCTGGGGCCAACGTCCTGACTTTC. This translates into CASRGDRGASGANVLTF.

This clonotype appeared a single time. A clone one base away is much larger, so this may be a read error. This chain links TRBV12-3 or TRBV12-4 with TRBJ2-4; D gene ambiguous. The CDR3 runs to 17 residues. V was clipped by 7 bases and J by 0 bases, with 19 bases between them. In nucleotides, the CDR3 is TGTGCCAGCAACCTTAAACTCCGTCGGGTAGCCAAAAACATTCAGTACTTC. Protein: CASNLKLRRVAKNIQYF.

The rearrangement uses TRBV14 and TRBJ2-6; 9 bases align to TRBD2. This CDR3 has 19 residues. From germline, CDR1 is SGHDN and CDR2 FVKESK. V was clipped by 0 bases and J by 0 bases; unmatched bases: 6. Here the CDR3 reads CASSQDGNSGSSGANVLTF. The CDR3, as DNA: TGTGCCAGCAGCCAAGATGGGAATAGCGGGAGCTCTGGGGCCAACGTCCTGACTTTC.

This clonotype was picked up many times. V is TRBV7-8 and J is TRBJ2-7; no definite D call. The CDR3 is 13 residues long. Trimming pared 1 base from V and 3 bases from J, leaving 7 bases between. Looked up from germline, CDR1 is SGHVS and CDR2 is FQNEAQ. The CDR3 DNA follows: TGTGCCAGCAGCTTAGTAGGTGACTACGAGCAGTACTTC. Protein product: CASSLVGDYEQYF.

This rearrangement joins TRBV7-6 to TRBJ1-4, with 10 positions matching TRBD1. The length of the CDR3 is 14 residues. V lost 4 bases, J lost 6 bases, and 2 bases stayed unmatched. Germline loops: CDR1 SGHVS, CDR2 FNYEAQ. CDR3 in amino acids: CASSSGTGDEKLFF. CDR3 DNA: TGTGCCAGCAGCTCCGGGACAGGGGATGAAAAACTGTTTTTT.

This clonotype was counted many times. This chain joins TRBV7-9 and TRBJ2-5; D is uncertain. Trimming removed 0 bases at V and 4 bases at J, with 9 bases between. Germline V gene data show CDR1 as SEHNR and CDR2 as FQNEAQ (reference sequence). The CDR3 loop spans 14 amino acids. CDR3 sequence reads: CASSLARSVETQYF. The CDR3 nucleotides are TGTGCCAGCAGCTTAGCGCGGAGCGTAGAGACCCAGTACTTC. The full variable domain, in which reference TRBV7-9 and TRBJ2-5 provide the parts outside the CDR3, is DTGVSQNPRHKITKRGQNVTFRCDPISEHNRLYWYRQTLGQGPEFLTYFQNEAQLEKSRLLSDRFSAERPKGSFSTLEIQRTEQGDSAMYLCASSLARSVETQYFGPGTRLLVL.

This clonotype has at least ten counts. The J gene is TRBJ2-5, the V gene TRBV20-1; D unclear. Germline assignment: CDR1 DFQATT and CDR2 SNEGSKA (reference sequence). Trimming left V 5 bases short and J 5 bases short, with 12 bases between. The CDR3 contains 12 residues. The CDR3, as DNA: TGCAGTGCTCAGGTCGGCCCGGAGACCCAGTACTTC. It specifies CSAQVGPETQYF.

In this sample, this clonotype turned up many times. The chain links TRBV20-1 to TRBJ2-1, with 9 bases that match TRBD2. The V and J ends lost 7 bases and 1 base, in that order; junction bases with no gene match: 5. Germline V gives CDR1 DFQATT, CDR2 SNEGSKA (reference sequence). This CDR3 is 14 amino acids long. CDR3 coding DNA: TGCAGTGGATTGCGGGAGGGGTCCTACAATGAGCAGTTCTTC. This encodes CSGLREGSYNEQFF.

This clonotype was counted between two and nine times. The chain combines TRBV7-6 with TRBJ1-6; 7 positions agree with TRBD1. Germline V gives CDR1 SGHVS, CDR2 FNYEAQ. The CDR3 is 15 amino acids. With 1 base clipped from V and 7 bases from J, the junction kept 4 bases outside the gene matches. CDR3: CASSLETGRNSPLHF. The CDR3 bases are TGTGCCAGCAGCTTAGAGACAGGGAGAAATTCACCCCTCCACTTT.

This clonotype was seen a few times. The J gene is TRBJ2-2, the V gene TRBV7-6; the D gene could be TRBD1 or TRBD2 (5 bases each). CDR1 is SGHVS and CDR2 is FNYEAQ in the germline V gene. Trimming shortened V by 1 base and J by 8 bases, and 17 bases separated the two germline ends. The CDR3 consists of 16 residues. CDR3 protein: CASSLGWDGLGGELFF. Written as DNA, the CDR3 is TGTGCCAGCAGCTTAGGTTGGGACGGCCTTGGAGGGGAGCTGTTTTTT.

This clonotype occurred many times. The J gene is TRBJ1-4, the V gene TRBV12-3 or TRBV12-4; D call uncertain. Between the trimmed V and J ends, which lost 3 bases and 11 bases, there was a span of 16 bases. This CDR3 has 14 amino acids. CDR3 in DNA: TGTGCCAGCAGTTTTAGGCAGAGCCTTGAGAAACTGTTTTTT. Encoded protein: CASSFRQSLEKLFF.

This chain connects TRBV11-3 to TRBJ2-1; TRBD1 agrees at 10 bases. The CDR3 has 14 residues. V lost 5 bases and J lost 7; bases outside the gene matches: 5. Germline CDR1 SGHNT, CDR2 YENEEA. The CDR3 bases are TGTGCCAGCAGCCCCAGACAGGGGGCGAATGAGCAGTTCTTC. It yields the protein CASSPRQGANEQFF.

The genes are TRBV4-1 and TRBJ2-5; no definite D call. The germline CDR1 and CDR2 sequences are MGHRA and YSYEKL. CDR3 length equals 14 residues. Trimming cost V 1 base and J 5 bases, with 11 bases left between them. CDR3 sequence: CASSQGAGRETQYF. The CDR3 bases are TGCGCCAGCAGCCAAGGGGCCGGACGGGAGACCCAGTACTTC.

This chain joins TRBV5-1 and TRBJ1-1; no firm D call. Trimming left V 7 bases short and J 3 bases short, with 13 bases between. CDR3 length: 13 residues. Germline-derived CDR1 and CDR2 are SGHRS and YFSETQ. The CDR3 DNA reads TGCGCCAGCCGCCCCGAGGGTTACACTGAAGCTTTCTTT. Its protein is CASRPEGYTEAFF.

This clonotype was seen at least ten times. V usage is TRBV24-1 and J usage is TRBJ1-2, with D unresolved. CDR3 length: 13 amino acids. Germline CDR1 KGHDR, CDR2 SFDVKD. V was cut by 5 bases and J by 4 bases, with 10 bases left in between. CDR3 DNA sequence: TGTGCCACCAGTGCGGGTGCAGGCTATGGCTACACCTTC. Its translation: CATSAGAGYGYTF.

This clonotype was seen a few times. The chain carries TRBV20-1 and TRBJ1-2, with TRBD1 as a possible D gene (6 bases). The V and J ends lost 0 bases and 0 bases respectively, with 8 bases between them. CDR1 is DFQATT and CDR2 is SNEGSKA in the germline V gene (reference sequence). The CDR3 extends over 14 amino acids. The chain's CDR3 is CSARERGTNYGYTF. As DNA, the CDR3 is TGCAGTGCTAGAGAAAGGGGGACTAACTATGGCTACACCTTC.

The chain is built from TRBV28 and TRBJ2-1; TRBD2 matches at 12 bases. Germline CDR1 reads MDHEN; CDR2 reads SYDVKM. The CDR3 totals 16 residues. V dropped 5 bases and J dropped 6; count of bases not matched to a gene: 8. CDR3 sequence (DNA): TGTGCCAGCAGTGCCCCGACTAGCGGGAGTGGCAATGAGCAGTTCTTC. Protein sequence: CASSAPTSGSGNEQFF.

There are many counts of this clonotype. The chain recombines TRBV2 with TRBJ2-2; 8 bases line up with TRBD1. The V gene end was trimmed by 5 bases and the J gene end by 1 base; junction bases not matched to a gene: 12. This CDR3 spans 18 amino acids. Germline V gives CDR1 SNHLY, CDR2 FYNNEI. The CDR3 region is CASSSRFSGTGNTGELFF. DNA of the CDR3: TGTGCCAGCAGTTCACGCTTCTCCGGGACAGGGAACACCGGGGAGCTGTTTTTT.

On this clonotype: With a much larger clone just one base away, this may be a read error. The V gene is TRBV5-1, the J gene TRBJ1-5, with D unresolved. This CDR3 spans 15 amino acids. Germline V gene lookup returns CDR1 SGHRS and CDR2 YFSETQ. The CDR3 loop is CASSLSGDSNQPRHF. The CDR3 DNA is TGCGCCAGCAGCCTGAGCGGCGATAGCAATCAGCCCCGGCATTTT.